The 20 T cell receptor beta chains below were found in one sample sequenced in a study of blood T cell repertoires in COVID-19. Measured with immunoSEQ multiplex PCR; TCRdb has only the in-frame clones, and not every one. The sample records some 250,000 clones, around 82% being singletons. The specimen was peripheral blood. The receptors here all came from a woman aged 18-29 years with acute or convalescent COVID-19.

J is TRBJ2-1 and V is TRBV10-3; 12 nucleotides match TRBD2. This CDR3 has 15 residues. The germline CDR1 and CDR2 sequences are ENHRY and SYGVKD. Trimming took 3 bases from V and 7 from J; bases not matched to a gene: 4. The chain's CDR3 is CAISELAGGRNEQFF. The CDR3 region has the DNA TGTGCCATCAGTGAACTAGCGGGAGGCAGGAATGAGCAGTTCTTC.

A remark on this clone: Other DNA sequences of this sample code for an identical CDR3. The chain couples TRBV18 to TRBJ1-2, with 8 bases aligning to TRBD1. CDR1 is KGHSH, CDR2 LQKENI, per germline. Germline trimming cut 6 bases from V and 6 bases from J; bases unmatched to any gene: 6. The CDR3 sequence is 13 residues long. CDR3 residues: CASSPDRDHGYTF. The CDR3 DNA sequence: TGTGCCAGCTCCCCGGACAGGGACCATGGCTACACCTTC.

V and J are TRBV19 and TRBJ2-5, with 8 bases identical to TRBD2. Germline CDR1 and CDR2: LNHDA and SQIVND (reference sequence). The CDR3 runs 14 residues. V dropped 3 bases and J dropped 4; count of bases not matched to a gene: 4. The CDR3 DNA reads TGTGCCAGTAGTATCTGGACTAGCAGAGAGACCCAGTACTTC. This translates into CASSIWTSRETQYF.

The CDR3 DNA reads TGTGCCTGGAGGCTTACTACAGGGAGCGAGCAGTACTTC. Translation gives CAWRLTTGSEQYF. V and J are TRBV30 and TRBJ2-7; the D gene is possibly TRBD1 (6 bases). The CDR3 consists of 13 residues. V was pared by 3 bases and J by 6 bases, with 15 bases between. The germline CDR1 and CDR2 sequences are GTSNPN and SVGIG (reference sequence).

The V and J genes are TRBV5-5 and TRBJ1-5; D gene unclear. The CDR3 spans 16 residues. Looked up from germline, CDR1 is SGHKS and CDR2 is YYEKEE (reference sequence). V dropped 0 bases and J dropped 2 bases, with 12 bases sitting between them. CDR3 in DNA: TGTGCCAGCAGCTTGGGACCGAGGGTTGGCAATCAGCCCCAGCATTTT. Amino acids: CASSLGPRVGNQPQHF.

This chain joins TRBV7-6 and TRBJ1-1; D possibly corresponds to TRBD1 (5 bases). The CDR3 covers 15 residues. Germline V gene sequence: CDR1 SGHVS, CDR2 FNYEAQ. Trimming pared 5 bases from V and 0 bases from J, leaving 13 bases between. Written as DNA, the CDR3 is TGTGCCAGCAGCCCAACGGGGGGGATGAACACTGAAGCTTTCTTT. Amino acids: CASSPTGGMNTEAFF. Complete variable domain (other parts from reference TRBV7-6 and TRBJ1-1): GAGVSQSPRYKVTKRGQDVALRCDPISGHVSLYWYRQALGQGPEFLTYFNYEAQQDKSGLPNDRFSAERPEGSISTLTIQRTEQRDSAMYRCASSPTGGMNTEAFFGQGTRLTVV.

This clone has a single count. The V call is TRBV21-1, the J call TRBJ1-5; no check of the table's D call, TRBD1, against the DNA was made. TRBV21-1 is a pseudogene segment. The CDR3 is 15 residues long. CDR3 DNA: TGTGCCAGCAGTAACAGGGGGAGGGTCAATCAGCCCCAGCATTTT. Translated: CASSNRGRVNQPQHF.

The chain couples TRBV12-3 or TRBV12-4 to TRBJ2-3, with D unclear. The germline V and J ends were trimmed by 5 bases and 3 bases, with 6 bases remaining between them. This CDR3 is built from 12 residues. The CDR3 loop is CASSGLTDTQYF. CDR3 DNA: TGTGCCAGCAGTGGGCTAACAGATACGCAGTATTTT.

CDR3 coding DNA: TGCGCCAGCAGCTTGGCGGTGGATAATTCACCCCTCCACTTT. This encodes CASSLAVDNSPLHF. V usage is TRBV5-1 and J usage is TRBJ1-6; D not resolved. The germline V and J ends were trimmed by 0 bases and 5 bases, with 6 bases remaining between them. CDR1 and CDR2 (germline): SGHRS, YFSETQ. CDR3 size: 14 residues.

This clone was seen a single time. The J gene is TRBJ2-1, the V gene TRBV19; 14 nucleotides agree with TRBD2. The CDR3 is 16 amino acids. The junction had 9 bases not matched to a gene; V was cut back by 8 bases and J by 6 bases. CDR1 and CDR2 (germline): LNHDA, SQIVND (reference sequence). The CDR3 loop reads CASRLTSGRATNEQFF. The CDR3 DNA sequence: TGTGCCAGTCGACTGACTAGCGGGAGGGCTACCAATGAGCAGTTCTTC.

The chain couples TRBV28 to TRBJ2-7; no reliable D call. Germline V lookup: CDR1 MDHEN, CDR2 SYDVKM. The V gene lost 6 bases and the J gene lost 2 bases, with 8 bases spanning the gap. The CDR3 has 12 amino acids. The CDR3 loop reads CASREAPYEQYF. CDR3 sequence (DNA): TGTGCCAGCAGAGAGGCTCCCTACGAGCAGTACTTC.

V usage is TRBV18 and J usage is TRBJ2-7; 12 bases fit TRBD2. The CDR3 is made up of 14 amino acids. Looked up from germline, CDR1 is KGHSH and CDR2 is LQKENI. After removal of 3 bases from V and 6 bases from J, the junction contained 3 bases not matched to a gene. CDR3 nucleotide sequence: TGTGCCAGCTCACCGCCTAGCGGGAGGGCCGAGCAGTACTTC. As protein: CASSPPSGRAEQYF.

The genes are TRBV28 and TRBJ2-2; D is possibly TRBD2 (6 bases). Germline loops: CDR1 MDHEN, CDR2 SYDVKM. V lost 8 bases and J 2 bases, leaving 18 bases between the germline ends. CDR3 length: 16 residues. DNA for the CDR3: TGTGCCAGCCTCGATTGGGGTGGACTAAACACCGGGGAGCTGTTTTTT. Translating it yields CASLDWGGLNTGELFF.

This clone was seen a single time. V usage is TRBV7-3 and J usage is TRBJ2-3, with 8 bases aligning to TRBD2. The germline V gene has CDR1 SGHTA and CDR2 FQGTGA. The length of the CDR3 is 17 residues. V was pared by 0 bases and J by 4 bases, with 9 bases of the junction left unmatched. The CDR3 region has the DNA TGTGCCAGCAGCTTAACGGGGGGACTAGTGACGGCAGATACGCAGTATTTT. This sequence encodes CASSLTGGLVTADTQYF. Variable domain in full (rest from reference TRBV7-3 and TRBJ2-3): GAGVSQTPSNKVTEKGKYVELRCDPISGHTALYWYRQSLGQGPEFLIYFQGTGAADDSGLPNDRFFAVRPEGSVSTLKIQRTERGDSAVYLCASSLTGGLVTADTQYFGPGTRLTVL.

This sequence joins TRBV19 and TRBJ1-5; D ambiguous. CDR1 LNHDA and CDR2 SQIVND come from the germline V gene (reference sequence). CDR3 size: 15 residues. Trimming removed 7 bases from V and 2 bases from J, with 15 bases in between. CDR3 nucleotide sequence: TGTGCCAGTACCGACGGAGCGAGGGGCAATCAGCCCCAGCATTTT. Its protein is CASTDGARGNQPQHF.

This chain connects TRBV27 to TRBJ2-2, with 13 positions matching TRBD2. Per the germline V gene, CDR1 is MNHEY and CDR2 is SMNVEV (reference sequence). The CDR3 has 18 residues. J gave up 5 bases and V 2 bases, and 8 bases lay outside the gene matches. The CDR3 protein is CASSLHLGLAGVTGELFF. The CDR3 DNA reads TGTGCCAGCAGTTTACACCTAGGACTAGCGGGGGTTACCGGGGAGCTGTTTTTT.

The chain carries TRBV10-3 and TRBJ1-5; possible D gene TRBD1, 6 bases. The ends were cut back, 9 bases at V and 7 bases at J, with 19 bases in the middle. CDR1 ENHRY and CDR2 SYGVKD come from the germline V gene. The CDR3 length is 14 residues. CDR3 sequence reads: CAIADRLGGQPQHF. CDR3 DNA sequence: TGTGCCATAGCCGACAGGCTGGGGGGGCAGCCCCAGCATTTT.

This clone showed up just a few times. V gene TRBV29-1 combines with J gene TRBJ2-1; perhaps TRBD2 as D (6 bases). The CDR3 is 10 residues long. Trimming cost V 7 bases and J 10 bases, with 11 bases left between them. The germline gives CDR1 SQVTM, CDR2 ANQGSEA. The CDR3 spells CSAETREQFF. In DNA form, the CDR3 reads TGCAGCGCCGAGACTAGGGAGCAGTTCTTC.

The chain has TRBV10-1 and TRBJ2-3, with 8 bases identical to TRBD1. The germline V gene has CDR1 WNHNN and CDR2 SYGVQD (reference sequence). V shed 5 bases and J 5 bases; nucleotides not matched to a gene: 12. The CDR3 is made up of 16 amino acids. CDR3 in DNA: TGCGCCAGCAGTTCCAGGGGGCGCGATCTGGGAGATACGCAGTATTTT. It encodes CASSSRGRDLGDTQYF.

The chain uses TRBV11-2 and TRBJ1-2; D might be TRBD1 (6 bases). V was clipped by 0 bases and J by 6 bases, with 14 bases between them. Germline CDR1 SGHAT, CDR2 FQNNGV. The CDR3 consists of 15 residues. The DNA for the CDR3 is TGTGCCAGCAGCTTAGATTGGGGGCGCCAGGATGGCTACACCTTC. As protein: CASSLDWGRQDGYTF.